This TCR beta chain was sequenced during a study of PD-1 blockade in classical Hodgkin lymphoma. Points from the study as a whole: The origin of the repertoire differences remains undefined, with disease activity or prior therapy as possible causes. Newly diagnosed patients were reported to exhibit reduced baseline TCR diversity relative to healthy donors.

The assay was immunoSEQ multiplex PCR, and TCRdb's table has in-frame clones only and misses some. The table lists tens of thousands of clones, more than 85% of them singletons. The sample's time point: newly diagnosed, previously untreated cHL patient sample. Comparison PBMCs came from previously untreated, newly diagnosed classical Hodgkin lymphoma patients. Trimming removed 2 bases from V and 0 bases from J, with 2 bases in between. Germline V lookup: CDR1 ENHRY, CDR2 SYGVKD. This CDR3 has 13 amino acids. Comment on this clone: Antigen unknown.

The chain joins TRBV10-3 to TRBJ1-5, with D unclear. This receptor was taken from a human donor with classical Hodgkin lymphoma. The source material was peripheral blood mononuclear cells (PBMCs). CDR3 sequence reads: CAISENSNQPQHF. CDR3 bases: TGTGCCATCAGTGAGAATAGCAATCAGCCCCAGCATTTT.